This TCR beta chain was sequenced in a study of blood T cell repertoires in COVID-19. Repertoires were generated with immunoSEQ multiplex PCR, while TCRdb's copy carries only in-frame clones and drops some. This table holds about 280,000 clones, roughly 87% found once. The CDR3 contains 16 residues. Germline loops: CDR1 MDHEN, CDR2 SYDVKM. V gave up 7 bases and J gave up 4 bases, with 19 bases separating them. This sequence originates from a woman aged 50 to 60 who had recovered from COVID-19. The chain has TRBV28 and TRBJ2-2; no definite D call. Sequencing was carried out using peripheral blood. CDR3 residues: CASIPGGSRSTGELFF. CDR3 in DNA: TGTGCCAGCATCCCCGGTGGGTCGAGGAGCACCGGGGAGCTGTTTTTT.